The 21 T cell receptor beta chains reported below all come from one sample, sequenced in a study of technical replicates of blood from a few donors. This table comes from immunoSEQ multiplex PCR, and its TCRdb copy is limited to in-frame clones, with some not included. The sample gives about 56,000 clones, almost 95% of which show up once; 3.5% to 5.5% is in the top ten. The sequenced sample consisted of PBMCs. The receptor set was obtained from a human donor in good health. Some clones in this sample may be carry-over from other donors' samples.

V gene TRBV19 combines with J gene TRBJ1-5, with D possibly TRBD1 on 5 matching bases. CDR3 size: 14 residues. V was shortened by 3 bases and J by 5 bases, with 11 bases between the two germline ends. Germline values: CDR1 LNHDA, CDR2 SQIVND (reference sequence). The CDR3 protein is CASSMGGFHQPQHF. In DNA, the CDR3 is TGTGCCAGTAGTATGGGGGGGTTTCATCAGCCCCAGCATTTT.

The genes are TRBV10-1 and TRBJ1-2; TRBD1 is a possible D gene (6 bases). Trimming stripped 3 bases from V and 8 bases from J, with 16 bases between. The CDR3 runs 14 residues. Per the germline V gene, CDR1 is WNHNN and CDR2 is SYGVQD (reference sequence). The CDR3, as DNA: TGCGCCAGCAGTGACCTGGGGGGGGCGCGGGGCTACACCTTC. Its translation is CASSDLGGARGYTF.

V gene TRBV7-2 combines with J gene TRBJ2-3; TRBD2 aligns across 10 bases. CDR1 SGHTA and CDR2 FQGNSA come from the germline V gene. The CDR3 runs 16 residues. The junction had 6 bases not matched to a gene; V was cut back by 4 bases and J by 2 bases. DNA for the CDR3: TGTGCCAGCAGCTCTATAGCGGGAGGCGCCACAGATACGCAGTATTTT. This sequence encodes CASSSIAGGATDTQYF.

J is TRBJ1-1 and V is TRBV5-8, with 8 positions matching TRBD1. This CDR3 region has 15 residues. CDR1 and CDR2 (germline): SGHTS, YDEGEE. Trimming took 4 bases from V and 4 from J; bases not matched to a gene: 9. The CDR3 region is CASSPDRAGGTEAFF. The CDR3 DNA follows: TGTGCCAGCAGCCCGGACAGGGCTGGGGGCACTGAAGCTTTCTTT.

The chain employs TRBV2 and TRBJ2-1; tentatively, D is TRBD2 (5 bases). The V gene's germline CDR1 is SNHLY and CDR2 FYNNEI. The CDR3 consists of 15 residues. Trimming shortened V by 5 bases and J by 9 bases, and 20 bases separated the two germline ends. CDR3 sequence: CASSLGALRSSEQFF. The CDR3 bases are TGTGCCAGCAGTCTGGGAGCGTTACGAAGCAGTGAGCAGTTCTTC.

V and J are TRBV4-2 and TRBJ1-2; TRBD1 matches 7 bases. Per germline, CDR1 LGHNA and CDR2 YNFKEQ. Trimming cost V 6 bases and J 4 bases; bases outside gene matches: 8. This CDR3 comprises 14 residues. In DNA, the CDR3 is TGTGCCAGCAGATCCACAGGGGTCGTCTATGGCTACACCTTC. Translation: CASRSTGVVYGYTF.

The chain carries TRBV5-1 and TRBJ2-1; tentative D call: TRBD2 (6 bases). This CDR3 contains 11 residues. Trimming shortened V by 7 bases and J by 7 bases, and 9 bases separated the two germline ends. Germline values: CDR1 SGHRS, CDR2 YFSETQ. The CDR3 DNA follows: TGCGCCAGCCGTAGCGGAAATGAGCAGTTCTTC. It encodes CASRSGNEQFF.

This chain links TRBV7-2 with TRBJ1-4, with TRBD1 as a possible D gene (6 bases). Trimming shortened V by 3 bases and J by 5 bases, and 7 bases separated the two germline ends. The CDR3 spans 13 residues. Per the germline V gene, CDR1 is SGHTA and CDR2 is FQGNSA. The CDR3 spells CASSFDRNEKLFF. CDR3 bases: TGTGCCAGCAGCTTCGACAGGAATGAAAAACTGTTTTTT. Combining the CDR3 with reference TRBV7-2 and TRBJ1-4 gives the whole variable domain GAGVSQSPSNKVTEKGKDVELRCDPISGHTALYWYRQSLGQGLEFLIYFQGNSAPDKSGLPSDRFSAERTGGSVSTLTIQRTQQEDSAVYLCASSFDRNEKLFFGSGTQLSVL.

The chain carries TRBV19 and TRBJ1-4; no firm D call. This CDR3 contains 15 residues. CDR1 and CDR2 (germline): LNHDA, SQIVND (reference sequence). V was clipped by 3 bases and J by 0 bases, with 8 bases between them. CDR3 loop: CASSIQISTNEKLFF. As DNA, the CDR3 is TGTGCCAGTAGTATCCAGATTTCAACTAATGAAAAACTGTTTTTT.

This chain uses TRBV7-2 with TRBJ1-1; 8 bases agree with TRBD1. Germline CDR1 SGHTA, CDR2 FQGNSA. Germline trimming cut 7 bases from V and 3 bases from J; bases unmatched to any gene: 13. There are 16 residues in the CDR3. The CDR3, as DNA: TGTGCCAGCAACTGGCAAACTCCGGGACAGGACACTGAAGCTTTCTTT. It yields the protein CASNWQTPGQDTEAFF.

The chain carries TRBV5-4 and TRBJ2-7; D ambiguous. The length of the CDR3 is 13 residues. V shed 0 bases and J shed 5 bases, with 9 bases lying between them. Germline V gene lookup returns CDR1 SGHNT and CDR2 YYREEE (reference sequence). The CDR3 region is CASSLAERNEQYF. The CDR3 coding sequence is TGTGCCAGCAGCTTGGCCGAGAGGAACGAGCAGTACTTC.

For the CDR3, the DNA is TGTGCCAGCAGTCACCGGACAGCTCTAAGGGAGCTGTTTTTT. Amino acids: CASSHRTALRELFF. The chain has TRBV6-5 and TRBJ2-2; D is possibly TRBD1 (6 bases). With 5 bases removed from V and 9 bases from J, the gap between germline ends came to 16 bases. Germline loops: CDR1 MNHEY, CDR2 SVGAGI. The CDR3 loop spans 14 amino acids.

The chain recombines TRBV7-2 with TRBJ1-2; no definite D call. The CDR3 has 13 residues. The V and J ends lost 1 base and 6 bases respectively, with 9 bases between them. The germline V gene encodes CDR1 SGHTA and CDR2 FQGNSA. The CDR3 here is CASSLGWGDGYTF. The CDR3 nucleotides read TGTGCCAGCAGCTTAGGTTGGGGAGATGGCTACACCTTC.

This chain uses TRBV4-3 with TRBJ1-4, with D possibly TRBD1 on 5 matching bases. The CDR3 covers 16 residues. V was cut by 0 bases and J by 8 bases, with 16 bases left in between. Germline CDR1 LGHNA, CDR2 YSLEER. The CDR3 sequence: CASSQDLIGAYEKLFF. The CDR3 nucleotides are TGCGCCAGCAGCCAAGACTTAATAGGGGCGTACGAAAAACTGTTTTTT.

The chain joins TRBV6-5 to TRBJ1-5; D not certain. This CDR3 contains 13 residues. Trimming took off 6 bases at V and 3 bases at J, with 9 bases between the two ends. CDR1 MNHEY and CDR2 SVGAGI come from the germline V gene. This CDR3 is CASRRTNNQPQHF. CDR3 bases: TGTGCCAGCAGAAGAACAAACAATCAGCCCCAGCATTTT.

The V gene is TRBV4-3, the J gene TRBJ1-2; the D is unclear. Per germline, CDR1 LGHNA and CDR2 YSLEER. The CDR3 runs 16 residues. Trimming left V 3 bases short and J 7 bases short, with 21 bases between. The CDR3 region has the DNA TGCGCCAGCAGCCAGGAGGCCGTGGGAGGTCGAAGTGGCTACACCTTC. This codes for CASSQEAVGGRSGYTF.

This clone has just one count. The sample contains more than one DNA sequence encoding this CDR3. This chain uses TRBV5-1 with TRBJ1-1, with D possibly TRBD1 on 6 matching bases. Trimming removed 3 bases at V and 1 base at J, with 7 bases between. The CDR3 totals 13 residues. CDR1 is SGHRS and CDR2 is YFSETQ in the germline V gene. The DNA of the CDR3 is TGCGCCAGCAGCTCGACAGGGAACACTGAAGCTTTCTTT. Translating gives CASSSTGNTEAFF.

The chain couples TRBV7-9 to TRBJ2-1; TRBD2 matches 10 bases. The CDR3 is 16 residues long. The V and J ends lost 6 bases and 8 bases, in that order; junction bases with no gene match: 13. The germline gives CDR1 SEHNR, CDR2 FQNEAQ (reference sequence). The CDR3 region is CASSIGAGGTNYEQFF. DNA for the CDR3: TGTGCCAGCAGTATAGGAGCGGGAGGGACTAACTATGAGCAGTTCTTC.

This rearrangement joins TRBV6-5 to TRBJ2-7; no definite D call. Deletions cut 0 bases from V and 6 bases from J, with 18 bases between. Looked up from germline, CDR1 is MNHEY and CDR2 is SVGAGI. The CDR3 loop spans 16 amino acids. The CDR3 DNA reads as TGTGCCAGCAGTTACTCGAGTGGCTGGGCCTCCCGCGAGCAGTACTTC. As protein: CASSYSSGWASREQYF.

V and J are TRBV7-2 and TRBJ2-7; possibly TRBD2 for D (5 bases). V was pared by 5 bases and J by 0 bases, with 14 bases between. The CDR3 contains 15 residues. Germline CDR1 is SGHTA and CDR2 is FQGNSA. The CDR3 DNA reads as TGTGCCAGCAGCCCGTGGACGGGGAACTCCTACGAGCAGTACTTC. This encodes CASSPWTGNSYEQYF.

The CDR3 bases are TGCGCCAGCAGTCTTAGACAGGGGGCCTTGGACACTGAAGCTTTCTTT. This sequence encodes CASSLRQGALDTEAFF. The gene calls are TRBV4-3 and TRBJ1-1, with 10 bases matching TRBD1. The CDR3 is made up of 16 amino acids. Germline V gene lookup returns CDR1 LGHNA and CDR2 YSLEER. The trim removed 6 bases at V and 3 bases at J, leaving 10 bases unmatched.